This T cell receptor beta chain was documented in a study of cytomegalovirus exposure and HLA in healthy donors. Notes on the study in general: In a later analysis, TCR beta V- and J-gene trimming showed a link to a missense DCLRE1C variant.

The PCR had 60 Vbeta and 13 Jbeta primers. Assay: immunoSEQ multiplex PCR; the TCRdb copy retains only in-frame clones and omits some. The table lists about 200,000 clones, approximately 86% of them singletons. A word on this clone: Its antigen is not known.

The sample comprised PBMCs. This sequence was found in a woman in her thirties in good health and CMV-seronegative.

The CDR3 DNA follows: TGTGCCACCAACATTCCTCTCAATCAGCCCCAGCATTTT. Amino acids: CATNIPLNQPQHF. The gene calls are TRBV6-9 and TRBJ1-5; D uncertain. CDR1 is MNHGY and CDR2 is SVAAGI in the germline V gene. This CDR3 comprises 13 residues. Trimming cost V 10 bases and J 3 bases, with 13 bases left between them.